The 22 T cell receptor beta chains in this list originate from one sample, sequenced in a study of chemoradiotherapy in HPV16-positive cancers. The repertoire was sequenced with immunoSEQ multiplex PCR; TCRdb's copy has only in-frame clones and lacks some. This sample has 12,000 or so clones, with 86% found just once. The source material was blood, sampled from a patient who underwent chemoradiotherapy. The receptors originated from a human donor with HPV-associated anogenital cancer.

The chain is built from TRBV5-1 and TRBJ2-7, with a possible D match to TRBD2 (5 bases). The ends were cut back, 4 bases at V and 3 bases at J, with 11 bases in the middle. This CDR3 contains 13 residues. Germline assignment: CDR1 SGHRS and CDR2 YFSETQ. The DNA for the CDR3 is TGCGCCAGCAGCCCTGACTACCTCTACGAGCAGTACTTC. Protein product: CASSPDYLYEQYF.

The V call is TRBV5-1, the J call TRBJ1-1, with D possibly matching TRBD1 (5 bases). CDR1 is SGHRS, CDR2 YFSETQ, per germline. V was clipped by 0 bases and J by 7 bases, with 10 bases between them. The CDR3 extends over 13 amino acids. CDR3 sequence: CASSLGGAGEAFF. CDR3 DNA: TGCGCCAGCAGCTTGGGAGGGGCGGGTGAAGCTTTCTTT.

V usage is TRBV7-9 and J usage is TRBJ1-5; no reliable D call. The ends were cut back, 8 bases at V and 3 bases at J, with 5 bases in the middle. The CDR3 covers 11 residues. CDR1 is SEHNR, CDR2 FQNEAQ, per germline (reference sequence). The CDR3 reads CASVLNQPQHF. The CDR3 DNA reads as TGTGCCAGCGTCCTCAATCAGCCCCAGCATTTT.

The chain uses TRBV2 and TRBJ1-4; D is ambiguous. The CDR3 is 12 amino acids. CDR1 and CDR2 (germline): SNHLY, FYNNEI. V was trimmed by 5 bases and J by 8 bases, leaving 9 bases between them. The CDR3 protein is CASSPPGEKLFF. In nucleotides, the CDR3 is TGTGCCAGCAGTCCCCCAGGAGAAAAACTGTTTTTT. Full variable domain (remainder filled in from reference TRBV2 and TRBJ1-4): EPEVTQTPSHQVTQMGQEVILRCVPISNHLYFYWYRQILGQKVEFLVSFYNNEISEKSEIFDDQFSVERPDGSNFTLKIRSTKLEDSAMYFCASSPPGEKLFFGSGTQLSVL.

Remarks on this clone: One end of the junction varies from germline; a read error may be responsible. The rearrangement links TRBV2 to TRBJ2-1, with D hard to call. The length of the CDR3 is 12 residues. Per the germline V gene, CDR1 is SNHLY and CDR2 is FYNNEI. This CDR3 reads CASREEYNEQFF. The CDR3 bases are TGTGCCAGCAGAGAAGAATACAATGAGCAGTTCTTC.

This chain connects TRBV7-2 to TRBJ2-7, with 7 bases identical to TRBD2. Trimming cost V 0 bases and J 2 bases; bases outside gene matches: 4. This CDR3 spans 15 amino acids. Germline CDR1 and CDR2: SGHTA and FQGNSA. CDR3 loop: CASSLALGGAYEQYF. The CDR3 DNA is TGTGCCAGCAGCTTAGCGCTGGGGGGGGCCTACGAGCAGTACTTC.

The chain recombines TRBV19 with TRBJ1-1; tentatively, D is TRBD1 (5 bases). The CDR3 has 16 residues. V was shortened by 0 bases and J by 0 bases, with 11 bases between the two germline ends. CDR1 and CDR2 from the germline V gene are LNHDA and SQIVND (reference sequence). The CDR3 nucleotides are TGTGCCAGTAGTATAGATGGGGCAGAGCTGAACACTGAAGCTTTCTTT. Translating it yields CASSIDGAELNTEAFF.

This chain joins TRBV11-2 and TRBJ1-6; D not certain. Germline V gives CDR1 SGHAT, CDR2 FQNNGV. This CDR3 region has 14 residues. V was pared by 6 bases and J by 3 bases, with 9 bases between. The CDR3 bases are TGTGCCAGCAGAGCGGCCCTCTATAATTCACCCCTCCACTTT. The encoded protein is CASRAALYNSPLHF.

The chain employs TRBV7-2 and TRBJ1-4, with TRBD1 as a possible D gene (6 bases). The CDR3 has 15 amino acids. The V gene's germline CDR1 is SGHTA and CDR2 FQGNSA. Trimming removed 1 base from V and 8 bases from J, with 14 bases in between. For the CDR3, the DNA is TGTGCCAGCAGCTTAGGCGGGGGGCTGGGGGAAAAACTGTTTTTT. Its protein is CASSLGGGLGEKLFF. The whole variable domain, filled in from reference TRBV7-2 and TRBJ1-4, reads GAGVSQSPSNKVTEKGKDVELRCDPISGHTALYWYRQSLGQGLEFLIYFQGNSAPDKSGLPSDRFSAERTGGSVSTLTIQRTQQEDSAVYLCASSLGGGLGEKLFFGSGTQLSVL.

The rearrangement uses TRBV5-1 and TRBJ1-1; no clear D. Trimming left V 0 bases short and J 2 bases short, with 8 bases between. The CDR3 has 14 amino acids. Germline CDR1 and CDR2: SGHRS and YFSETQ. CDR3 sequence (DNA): TGCGCCAGCAGCTTGGAGGAGATCAACACTGAAGCTTTCTTT. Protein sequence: CASSLEEINTEAFF.

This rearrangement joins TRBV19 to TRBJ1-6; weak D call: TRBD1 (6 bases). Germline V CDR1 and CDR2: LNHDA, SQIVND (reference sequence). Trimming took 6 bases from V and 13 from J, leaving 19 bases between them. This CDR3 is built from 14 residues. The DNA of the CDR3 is TGTGCCAGTAGCGGGTCTGGGGGCTCGAGGCCCCTCCACTTT. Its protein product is CASSGSGGSRPLHF. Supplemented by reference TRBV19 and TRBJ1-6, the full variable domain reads DGGITQSPKYLFRKEGQNVTLSCEQNLNHDAMYWYRQDPGQGLRLIYYSQIVNDFQKGDIAEGYSVSREKKESFPLTVTSAQKNPTAFYLCASSGSGGSRPLHFGNGTRLTVT.

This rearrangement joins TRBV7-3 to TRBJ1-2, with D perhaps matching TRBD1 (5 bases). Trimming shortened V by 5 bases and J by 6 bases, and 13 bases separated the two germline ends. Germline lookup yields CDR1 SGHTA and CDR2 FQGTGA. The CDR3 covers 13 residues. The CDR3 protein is CASSPREGNGYTF. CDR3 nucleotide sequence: TGTGCCAGCAGCCCCCGGGAGGGGAATGGCTACACCTTC.

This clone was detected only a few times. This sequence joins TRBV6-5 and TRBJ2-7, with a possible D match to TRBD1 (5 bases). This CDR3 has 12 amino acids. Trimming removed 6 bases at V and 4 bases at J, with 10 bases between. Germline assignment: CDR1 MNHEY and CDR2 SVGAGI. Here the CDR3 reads CASSRQGYEQYF. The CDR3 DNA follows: TGTGCCAGCAGCCGGCAGGGTTACGAGCAGTACTTC.

The CDR3: CATLNSGVTDTQYF. The CDR3 DNA sequence: TGTGCCACGCTCAATAGCGGGGTAACAGATACGCAGTATTTT. V is TRBV19 and J is TRBJ2-3; 8 bases align to TRBD2. Germline lookup yields CDR1 LNHDA and CDR2 SQIVND (reference sequence). The CDR3 runs to 14 residues. After removal of 10 bases from V and 3 bases from J, the junction contained 9 bases not matched to a gene. Using reference TRBV19 and TRBJ2-3 for the parts outside the CDR3, the full variable domain is DGGITQSPKYLFRKEGQNVTLSCEQNLNHDAMYWYRQDPGQGLRLIYYSQIVNDFQKGDIAEGYSVSREKKESFPLTVTSAQKNPTAFYLCATLNSGVTDTQYFGPGTRLTVL.

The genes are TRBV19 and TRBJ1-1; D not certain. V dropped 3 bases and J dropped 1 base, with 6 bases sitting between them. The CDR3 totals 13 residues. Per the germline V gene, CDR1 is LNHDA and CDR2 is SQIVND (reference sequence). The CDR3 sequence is CASSIIGNTEAFF. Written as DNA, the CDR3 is TGTGCCAGTAGTATCATTGGGAACACTGAAGCTTTCTTT.

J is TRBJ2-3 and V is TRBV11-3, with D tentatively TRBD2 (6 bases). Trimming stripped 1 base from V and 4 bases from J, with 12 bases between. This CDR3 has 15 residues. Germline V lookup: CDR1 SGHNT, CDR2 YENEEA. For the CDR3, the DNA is TGTGCCAGCAGCTTAGGGCGGGGAAAGCCAGATACGCAGTATTTT. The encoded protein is CASSLGRGKPDTQYF.

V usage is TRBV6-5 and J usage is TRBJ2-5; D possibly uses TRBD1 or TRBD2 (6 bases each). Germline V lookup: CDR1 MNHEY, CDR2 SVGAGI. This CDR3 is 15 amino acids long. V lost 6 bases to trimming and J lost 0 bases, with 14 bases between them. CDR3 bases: TGTGCCAGCAGCCGCAGGAGGGGGTACCAAGAGACCCAGTACTTC. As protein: CASSRRRGYQETQYF.

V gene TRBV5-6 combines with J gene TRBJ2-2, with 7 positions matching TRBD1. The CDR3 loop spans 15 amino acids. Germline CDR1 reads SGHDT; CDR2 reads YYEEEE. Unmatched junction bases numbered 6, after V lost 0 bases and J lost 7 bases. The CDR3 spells CASSLEQGKGGELFF. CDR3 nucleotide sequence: TGTGCCAGCAGCTTGGAACAGGGGAAGGGCGGGGAGCTGTTTTTT.

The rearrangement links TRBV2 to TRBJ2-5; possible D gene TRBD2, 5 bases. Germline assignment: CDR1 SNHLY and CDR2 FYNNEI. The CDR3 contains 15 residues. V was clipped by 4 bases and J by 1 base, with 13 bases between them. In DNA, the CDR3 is TGTGCCAGCAGTGGGTGGGGAGTAGGCCAAGAGACCCAGTACTTC. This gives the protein CASSGWGVGQETQYF.

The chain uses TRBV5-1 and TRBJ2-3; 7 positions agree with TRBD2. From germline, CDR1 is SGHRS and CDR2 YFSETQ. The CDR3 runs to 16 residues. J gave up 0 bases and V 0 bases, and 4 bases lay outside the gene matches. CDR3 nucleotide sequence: TGCGCCAGCAGCTTGGGGACTAGTTCTAGCACAGATACGCAGTATTTT. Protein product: CASSLGTSSSTDTQYF. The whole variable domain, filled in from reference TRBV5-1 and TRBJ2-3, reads KAGVTQTPRYLIKTRGQQVTLSCSPISGHRSVSWYQQTPGQGLQFLFEYFSETQRNKGNFPGRFSGRQFSNSRSEMNVSTLELGDSALYLCASSLGTSSSTDTQYFGPGTRLTVL.

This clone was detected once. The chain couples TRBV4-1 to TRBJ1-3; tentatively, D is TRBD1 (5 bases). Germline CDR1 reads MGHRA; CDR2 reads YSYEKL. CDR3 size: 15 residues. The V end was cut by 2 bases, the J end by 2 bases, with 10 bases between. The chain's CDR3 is CASSQPTGAGNTIYF. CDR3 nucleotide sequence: TGCGCCAGCAGCCAACCCACAGGAGCTGGAAACACCATATATTTT.

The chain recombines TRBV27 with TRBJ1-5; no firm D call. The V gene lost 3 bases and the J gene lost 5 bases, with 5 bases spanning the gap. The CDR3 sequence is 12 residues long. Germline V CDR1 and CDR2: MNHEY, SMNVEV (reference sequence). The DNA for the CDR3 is TGTGCCAGCAGTTTCCTTGATCAGCCCCAGCATTTT. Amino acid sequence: CASSFLDQPQHF.